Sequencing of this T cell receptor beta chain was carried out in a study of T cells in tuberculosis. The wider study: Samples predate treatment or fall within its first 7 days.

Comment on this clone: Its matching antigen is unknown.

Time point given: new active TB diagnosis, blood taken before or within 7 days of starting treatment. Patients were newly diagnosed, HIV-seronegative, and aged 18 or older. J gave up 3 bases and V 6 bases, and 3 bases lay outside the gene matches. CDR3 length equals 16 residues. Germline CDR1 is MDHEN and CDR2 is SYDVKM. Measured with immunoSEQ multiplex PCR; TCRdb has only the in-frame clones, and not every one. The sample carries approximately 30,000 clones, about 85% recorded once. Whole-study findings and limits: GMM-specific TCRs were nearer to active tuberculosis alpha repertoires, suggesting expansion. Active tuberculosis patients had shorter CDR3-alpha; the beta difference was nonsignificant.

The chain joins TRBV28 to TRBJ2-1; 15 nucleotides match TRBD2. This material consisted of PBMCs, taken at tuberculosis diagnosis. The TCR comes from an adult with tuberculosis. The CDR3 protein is CASRGLAGGIYNEQFF. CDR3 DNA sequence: TGTGCCAGCAGGGGACTAGCGGGAGGCATCTACAATGAGCAGTTCTTC.